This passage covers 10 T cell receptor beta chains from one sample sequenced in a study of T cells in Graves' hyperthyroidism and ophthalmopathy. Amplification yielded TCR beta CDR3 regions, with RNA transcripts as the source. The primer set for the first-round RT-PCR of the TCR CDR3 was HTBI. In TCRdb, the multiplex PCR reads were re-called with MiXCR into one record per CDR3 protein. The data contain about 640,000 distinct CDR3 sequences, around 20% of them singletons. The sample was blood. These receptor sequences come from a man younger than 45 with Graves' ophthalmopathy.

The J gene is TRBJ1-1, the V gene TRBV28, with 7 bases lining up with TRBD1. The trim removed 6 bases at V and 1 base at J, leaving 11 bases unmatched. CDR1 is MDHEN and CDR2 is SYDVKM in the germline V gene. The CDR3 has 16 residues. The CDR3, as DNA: TGTGCCAGCAGGGGGGTACAGGGGAGGGGGAACACTGAAGCTTTCTTT. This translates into CASRGVQGRGNTEAFF.

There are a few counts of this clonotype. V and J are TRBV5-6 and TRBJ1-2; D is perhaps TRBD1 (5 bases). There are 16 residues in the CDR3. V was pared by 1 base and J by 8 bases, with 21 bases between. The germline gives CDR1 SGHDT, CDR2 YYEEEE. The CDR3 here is CASSLNVGTATWGYTF. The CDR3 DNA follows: TGTGCCAGCAGCTTGAATGTTGGGACGGCAACTTGGGGCTACACCTTC.

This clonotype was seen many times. In DNA, the CDR3 is TGTGCCAGCAGCTCACATGTAAACCACGGCACAGATACGCAGTATTTT. Its translation is CASSSHVNHGTDTQYF. The chain joins TRBV7-8 to TRBJ2-3; D remains unclear. Germline assignment: CDR1 SGHVS and CDR2 FQNEAQ. V was cut by 4 bases and J by 1 base, with 15 bases left in between. The length of the CDR3 is 16 residues.

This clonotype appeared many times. CDR3 amino acids: CASSGGTSGSETQYF. In nucleotides, the CDR3 is TGTGCCAGCAGTGGCGGGACTAGCGGGAGCGAGACCCAGTACTTC. The chain employs TRBV12-3 or TRBV12-4 and TRBJ2-5; 14 bases are shared with TRBD2. CDR3 length: 15 residues. After removal of 5 bases from V and 5 bases from J, the junction contained 4 bases not matched to a gene.

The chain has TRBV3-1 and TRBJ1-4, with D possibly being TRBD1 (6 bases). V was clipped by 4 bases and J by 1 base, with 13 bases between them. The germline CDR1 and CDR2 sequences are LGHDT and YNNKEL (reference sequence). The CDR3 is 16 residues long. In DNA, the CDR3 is TGTGCCAGCAGCCCCATAAGGGGGGGAACTAATGAAAAACTGTTTTTT. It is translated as CASSPIRGGTNEKLFF.

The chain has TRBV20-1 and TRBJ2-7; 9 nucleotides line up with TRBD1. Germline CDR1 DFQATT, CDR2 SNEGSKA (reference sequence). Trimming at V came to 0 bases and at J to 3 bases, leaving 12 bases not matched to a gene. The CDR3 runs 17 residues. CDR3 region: CSAREPRSGTGYYEQYF. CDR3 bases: TGCAGTGCTAGAGAACCCCGGTCCGGGACAGGGTACTACGAGCAGTACTTC.

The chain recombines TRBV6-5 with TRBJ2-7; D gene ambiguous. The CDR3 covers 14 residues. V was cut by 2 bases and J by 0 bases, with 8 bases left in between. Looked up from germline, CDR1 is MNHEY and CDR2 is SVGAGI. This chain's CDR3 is CASSYRISSYEQYF. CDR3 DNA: TGTGCCAGCAGTTACAGGATTAGCTCCTACGAGCAGTACTTC.

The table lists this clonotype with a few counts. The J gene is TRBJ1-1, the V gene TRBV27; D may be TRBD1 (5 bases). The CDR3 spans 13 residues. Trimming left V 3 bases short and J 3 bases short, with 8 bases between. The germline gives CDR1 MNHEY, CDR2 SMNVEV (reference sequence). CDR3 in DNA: TGTGCCAGCAGTTTTGGGGCGGACACTGAAGCTTTCTTT. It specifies CASSFGADTEAFF.

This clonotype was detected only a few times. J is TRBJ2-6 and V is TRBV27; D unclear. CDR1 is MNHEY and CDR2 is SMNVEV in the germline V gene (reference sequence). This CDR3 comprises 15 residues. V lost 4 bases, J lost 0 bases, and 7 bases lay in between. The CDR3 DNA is TGTGCCAGCAGTTCTCTTCCCTCTGGGGCCAACGTCCTGACTTTC. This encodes CASSSLPSGANVLTF.

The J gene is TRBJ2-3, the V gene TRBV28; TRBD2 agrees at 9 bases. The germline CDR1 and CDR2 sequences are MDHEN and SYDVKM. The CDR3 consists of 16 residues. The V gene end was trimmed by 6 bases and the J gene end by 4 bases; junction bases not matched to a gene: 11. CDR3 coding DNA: TGTGCCAGCAGGGGGGGGGGTGCGGGAGGGTCAGATACGCAGTATTTT. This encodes CASRGGGAGGSDTQYF.